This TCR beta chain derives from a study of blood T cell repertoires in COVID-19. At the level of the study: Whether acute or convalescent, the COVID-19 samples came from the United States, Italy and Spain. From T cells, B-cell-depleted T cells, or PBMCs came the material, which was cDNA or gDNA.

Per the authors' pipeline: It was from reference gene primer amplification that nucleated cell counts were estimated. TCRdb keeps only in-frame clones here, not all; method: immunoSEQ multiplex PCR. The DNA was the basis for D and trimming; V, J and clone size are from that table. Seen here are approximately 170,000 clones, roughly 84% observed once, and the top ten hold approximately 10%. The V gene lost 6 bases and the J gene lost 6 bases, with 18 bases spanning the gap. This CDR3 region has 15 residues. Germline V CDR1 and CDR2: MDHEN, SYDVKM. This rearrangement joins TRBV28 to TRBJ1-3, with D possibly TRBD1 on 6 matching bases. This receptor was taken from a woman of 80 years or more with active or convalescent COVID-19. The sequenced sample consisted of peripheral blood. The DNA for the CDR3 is TGTGCCAGCAGGGGAAACAGGGTACCCGAAAACACCATATATTTT. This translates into CASRGNRVPENTIYF.